This T cell receptor (beta chain) was captured in a study of beta chain features in type 1 diabetes. Study-level information: Healthy donors resembled patients in age, gender and cell yields.

Study outcomes and limitations: Type 1 diabetes patients had fewer VDJ junction insertions and more deletions. In every one of the four CD4+ subsets, TCRB CDR3s were moderately but significantly shorter in Type 1 diabetes patients.

This clone was counted only a few times. Its cognate antigen is unknown. Trimming took 11 bases from V and 2 from J; bases not matched to a gene: 8. Per the germline V gene, CDR1 is SEHNR and CDR2 is FQNEAQ (reference sequence). This CDR3 has 14 residues. Every bit of the isolated RNA underwent reverse transcription, so sequencing read expressed TCRB transcripts. Some clones are missing from TCRdb's copy, which holds only in-frame ones; the method was immunoSEQ multiplex PCR. The table includes more than 250,000 clones, 15% detected once. The chain joins TRBV7-9 to TRBJ2-1; 8 nucleotides agree with TRBD2. The sequenced sample was naive CD4+ T cells from blood. The receptor comes from a young man with type 1 diabetes. CDR3 in amino acids: CASHGGGPYNEQFF. The CDR3 DNA sequence: TGTGCCTCGCACGGGGGGGGGCCCTACAATGAGCAGTTCTTC.